The T cell receptor beta chain under discussion was sequenced for a study of Ad26.COV2.S vaccination and SARS-CoV-2 variants. The CDR3 is made up of 15 amino acids. The V end lost 0 bases, the J end lost 5 bases, and 14 bases lay between the germline ends. Germline V CDR1 and CDR2: SGDLS, YYNGEE. Profiling relied on immunoSEQ multiplex PCR, and the TCRdb table lists in-frame clones only, not all of them. This table has around 300,000 clones, 88% appearing once. Points from the study as a whole: There was a possibility that the TCR breadth and depth analyses underestimated total T cell responses.

Treatment given: some 20 received Ad26.COV2.S at low or high dose, single or two shots; a few received placebo; per-sample allocation not given. Specimens were obtained on day 63 following the first vaccine or placebo injection. Aged 18-55 years, donor was enrolled in Boston in about 2020. In the vaccine, an Ad26 vector expressed the SARS-CoV-2 spike of the Wuhan strain. This clone was counted once. Its antigen is undetermined. The gene calls are TRBV9 and TRBJ1-1; D possibly corresponds to TRBD1 (6 bases). The TCR was taken from a person between 18 and 65 years old who received the Ad26.COV2.S COVID-19 vaccine or a placebo. Specimen: peripheral blood, collected in a trial of Ad26.COV2.S vaccine versus placebo. The CDR3 DNA reads as TGTGCCAGCAGCGTAGGCCACAGGGTTTCAACTGAAGCTTTCTTT. This translates into CASSVGHRVSTEAFF.